This T cell receptor beta chain was profiled in a study of cytomegalovirus exposure and HLA in healthy donors. At the level of the study: Approximately 85 million unique TCRs from HLA-typed donors were held in an early release of data.

A multiplex PCR was run with 60 Vbeta primers and 13 Jbeta primers. Sequenced by immunoSEQ multiplex PCR; TCRdb stores in-frame clones only, minus some. Among roughly 120,000 clones, roughly four fifths were seen once, and the ten largest hold roughly 22%. It was healthy bone marrow donors who served as donors. Nominally healthy donors provided the samples, though records likely missed some immune exposures. V gave up 1 base and J gave up 8 bases; unmatched junction bases: 9. Germline CDR1 is SGHKS and CDR2 is YYEKEE (reference sequence). The CDR3 consists of 15 residues. V gene TRBV5-5 combines with J gene TRBJ2-1; 7 nucleotides agree with TRBD1. The receptor was isolated from a man aged 30 to 45 in good health and CMV-seropositive. Material for sequencing was PBMCs. The CDR3 region has the DNA TGTGCCAGCAGCTTGAACAGGGGATGGCTTGATGAGCAGTTCTTC. Protein product: CASSLNRGWLDEQFF.